This T cell receptor beta chain was captured by sequencing in a study of T-cell reconstitution after alpha-beta-depleted transplantation in children. TCRbeta library construction was performed incorporating unique molecular identifiers. TCRdb independently ran MiXCR on the PCR reads; one entry per CDR3 protein. The table includes around 580,000 distinct CDR3 sequences, roughly 27% detected once. General study findings and limits: Newly produced T cells mostly provided counts and TCRbeta diversity after one year, as hyperexpanded clones declined. Expanded graft clones, several hundred of them, were reportedly the source of alpha-beta T cells about two months after transplant. It was surviving recipient T cells and thymic progenitors that gave some patients high TCRbeta diversity at day 60.

J lost 6 bases, V lost 3 bases, and 7 bases had no gene match. The CDR3 has 14 amino acids. CDR1 and CDR2 (germline): SGHRS, YFSETQ. This clonotype was observed a handful of times. Its target is unknown. The sequence was collected from a boy younger than two with Wiskott-Aldrich syndrome, due to receive a stem cell transplant. This specimen consisted of PBMCs, obtained before TCRalphabeta/CD19-depleted stem cell transplant. This sequence joins TRBV5-1 and TRBJ2-7; 9 bases agree with TRBD1. CDR3 coding DNA: TGCGCCAGCAGCTCGACCGGGACAGGGAGCGAGCAGTACTTC. It yields the protein CASSSTGTGSEQYF.